This T cell receptor beta chain is from a study of breast tumors, draining lymph nodes, adjacent tissues. Study conclusions and caveats: Luminal-like breast cancer showed significantly greater tumor-nontumor repertoire similarity than basal-like breast cancer did.

The CDR3 spans 12 residues. Germline V gene lookup returns CDR1 MNHNS and CDR2 SASEGT. TCRdb re-called the multiplex PCR reads through MiXCR, storing one row per CDR3 protein. There are 30,000 to 40,000 distinct CDR3 sequences in the sample; 30% to 45% occur only once, and under 13% lies in the top ten. Concerning this clonotype itself: Its antigen is currently unknown. A much larger clone is a single base away; this may be a read error.

The origin of this receptor is a female donor with breast cancer. Some clones in this sample may be carry-over from other donors' samples. Sequencing was done on a sample of breast tumor tissue. The chain recombines TRBV6-1 with TRBJ2-3; D may be TRBD2 (6 bases). This chain's CDR3 is CASGDPGLPAYF. CDR3 in DNA: TGTGCCAGCGGTGACCCGGGACTCCCCGCGTATTTT.